These T cell receptor beta chains were read from a single sample in a study of T-cell reconstitution after alpha-beta-depleted transplantation in children. Via MiXCR, TCRdb re-called the PCR reads, giving one row per CDR3 protein. Of about 460,000 distinct CDR3 sequences in the sample, under 15% are singletons; the top ten hold under 7%. The source material was PBMCs from the stem cell graft donor, sampled from the stem cell graft. Receptors originate from a human donor who donated a stem cell graft to a child with combined immunodeficiency. Each CDR3 is given without its conserved first and last residue. D genes are given only for firm matches.

CDR3aa	j_gene	v_gene	d_gene
SVEQARAGYYGYT	TRBJ1-2	TRBV29-1	-
ASSQVLGDRDYEQY	TRBJ2-7	TRBV4-2	TRBD1
ASSPRQGRRF	TRBJ2-1	TRBV6-5	TRBD1
ASSKSALEGEQF	TRBJ2-1	TRBV21-1	-
SAEDGPSYEQY	TRBJ2-7	TRBV20-1	-
ASSQGQGRGRYEQY	TRBJ2-7	TRBV4-3	-
ASSYTGSKGETQY	TRBJ2-5	TRBV6-5	-
AIMGGQNTEAF	TRBJ1-1	TRBV10-3	-
SVRLGTGNEQF	TRBJ2-1	TRBV29-1	-
ASSPYQGVNTEAF	TRBJ1-1	TRBV4-3	TRBD1
ASSPRGQGPDEQF	TRBJ2-1	TRBV27	TRBD1
ASSVDRAKGGGYT	TRBJ1-2	TRBV12-3/TRBV12-4	TRBD1
ASSPSGQGAYEQY	TRBJ2-7	TRBV4-3	TRBD1
SARVASGRGDEQF	TRBJ2-1	TRBV20-1	TRBD2
ASSYSDRETQY	TRBJ2-5	TRBV6-2/TRBV6-3	TRBD1
AISAGRTLRDEQY	TRBJ2-7	TRBV10-3	-
SALGLAVIGEQF	TRBJ2-1	TRBV29-1	TRBD2
ASSVALGGSGEQY	TRBJ2-7	TRBV9	TRBD2
ASSYAPTSGILGELF	TRBJ2-2	TRBV6-5	TRBD2
ASTQGQAGGSYNEQF	TRBJ2-1	TRBV3-1	TRBD2
ASSFTGQLGYT	TRBJ1-2	TRBV5-1	-
ASSLIGGRVQY	TRBJ2-5	TRBV12-3/TRBV12-4	-
ASSMSQGANEQY	TRBJ2-7	TRBV5-5	TRBD1
ASSLEQVNSPLH	TRBJ1-6	TRBV12-3/TRBV12-4	-
ASSPVRGGGQETQY	TRBJ2-5	TRBV12-3/TRBV12-4	-
ASIWGEGPKNIQY	TRBJ2-4	TRBV9	TRBD2
ASSQSAAGTTYNEQF	TRBJ2-1	TRBV4-3	TRBD2
ASSRDRGGYEQY	TRBJ2-7	TRBV6-1	TRBD1
ASSLVENTEAF	TRBJ1-1	TRBV7-8	-
ASSQDQLRTEAF	TRBJ1-1	TRBV4-2	-
ASSPPQGANTEAF	TRBJ1-1	TRBV18	TRBD1
ASSQEGTRGETQY	TRBJ2-5	TRBV4-3	-
ASSDGGRSEQY	TRBJ2-7	TRBV6-2/TRBV6-3	TRBD2
ATSRDETSGGADTQY	TRBJ2-3	TRBV15	TRBD2
ASSYVATTNTGELF	TRBJ2-2	TRBV6-5	-
SVLPAEGPSYEQY	TRBJ2-7	TRBV20-1	-
SVDGGDYNEQF	TRBJ2-1	TRBV29-1	-
ASSYSRDRPYEQY	TRBJ2-7	TRBV6-5	TRBD1
ASSQLPGLQETQY	TRBJ2-5	TRBV3-1	TRBD2
SARDDVSASIYNEQF	TRBJ2-1	TRBV20-1	-
ASSPAETARNTIY	TRBJ1-3	TRBV6-5	-
ASSPVGPYEQY	TRBJ2-7	TRBV11-2	-
ASSLLVGTGDGYT	TRBJ1-2	TRBV7-9	TRBD1
ASSQGQGAFNYGYT	TRBJ1-2	TRBV4-3	TRBD1
ASSVDRDGRQQF	TRBJ2-1	TRBV6-1	TRBD1
SARSPGQTDTQY	TRBJ2-3	TRBV20-1	-
ASSLRGANQPQH	TRBJ1-5	TRBV12-3/TRBV12-4	-
ASSLGTQVNYEQY	TRBJ2-7	TRBV5-1	-
ASTVQVNTEAF	TRBJ1-1	TRBV6-2/TRBV6-3	-
ASSLGPRGNTDTQY	TRBJ2-3	TRBV7-2	-
SVERQGAGDEQF	TRBJ2-1	TRBV29-1	TRBD1
ASSLSDFDEQY	TRBJ2-7	TRBV5-1	-